This passage covers 9 T cell receptor beta chains from one sample sequenced in a study of T cell repertoires in cytomegalovirus infection. TCRdb re-derived calls from the reads in MiXCR, one entry per CDR3 protein. The sample consists of hundreds of thousands of distinct CDR3 sequences, about 20% of them appearing once. Specimen: CD8+ T cells from PBMCs. Every receptor here comes from a human donor in good health (CMV status not recorded). Some clones in this sample may be carry-over from other donors' samples.

This clonotype has a handful of counts. V and J are TRBV9 and TRBJ2-3; 7 bases agree with TRBD2. The trim removed 2 bases at V and 6 bases at J, leaving 6 bases unmatched. There are 14 residues in the CDR3. From germline, CDR1 is SGDLS and CDR2 YYNGEE. The CDR3 spells CASSVSGARDTQYF. DNA for the CDR3: TGTGCCAGCAGCGTCAGCGGGGCACGGGATACGCAGTATTTT.

V usage is TRBV29-1 and J usage is TRBJ2-3, with 7 bases identical to TRBD1. The germline V gene encodes CDR1 SQVTM and CDR2 ANQGSEA. The CDR3 contains 12 residues. Here the CDR3 DNA reads TGCGTAATAGGGGGCATCACAGATACGCAGTATTTT. It specifies CVIGGITDTQYF.

V and J are TRBV9 and TRBJ1-5, with 7 bases matching TRBD1. Trimming took 4 bases from V and 7 from J; bases not matched to a gene: 2. Per the germline V gene, CDR1 is SGDLS and CDR2 is YYNGEE. The CDR3 covers 12 residues. The CDR3 DNA sequence: TGTGCCAGCAGCAACAGGGGCCAGCCCCAGCATTTT. Amino acids: CASSNRGQPQHF.

This clonotype was recorded a few times. The chain combines TRBV9 with TRBJ1-6; D remains ambiguous. From germline, CDR1 is SGDLS and CDR2 YYNGEE. The CDR3 runs 12 residues. Trimming pared 0 bases from V and 8 bases from J, leaving 3 bases between. Written as DNA, the CDR3 is TGTGCCAGCAGCGTAGGCGATTCACCCCTCCACTTT. This translates into CASSVGDSPLHF.

Regarding this clonotype: A much bigger clone sits one base away, suggesting this may be a read error. The chain links TRBV28 to TRBJ1-2; D uncertain. V shed 6 bases and J shed 4 bases, with 15 bases lying between them. Germline lookup yields CDR1 MDHEN and CDR2 SYDVKM. The CDR3 has 14 amino acids. This chain's CDR3 is CASRTTDFLYGYTF. The CDR3 region has the DNA TGTGCCAGCAGAACAACCGACTTCCTCTATGGCTACACCTTC.

This chain connects TRBV20-1 to TRBJ1-3; D is perhaps TRBD1 (5 bases). The CDR3 length is 12 residues. The germline V and J ends were trimmed by 6 bases and 7 bases, with 13 bases remaining between them. Germline CDR1 reads DFQATT; CDR2 reads SNEGSKA (reference sequence). The CDR3 region is CSAGEGLNTIYF. The CDR3 DNA reads as TGCAGTGCCGGGGAGGGGTTGAACACCATATATTTT.

This clonotype was counted only a few times. The V and J genes are TRBV29-1 and TRBJ2-7; TRBD1 aligns across 8 bases. This CDR3 has 13 residues. After removal of 8 bases from V and 7 bases from J, the junction contained 13 bases not matched to a gene. The germline CDR1 and CDR2 sequences are SQVTM and ANQGSEA. CDR3 sequence reads: CSIFPGRTGEQYF. CDR3 coding DNA: TGCAGCATTTTCCCGGGACGGACAGGGGAGCAGTACTTC.

The CDR3 here is CASKQATNEKLFF. DNA of the CDR3: TGTGCCAGCAAGCAAGCAACTAATGAAAAACTGTTTTTT. The chain couples TRBV27 to TRBJ1-4; D not resolved. Germline lookup yields CDR1 MNHEY and CDR2 SMNVEV (reference sequence). V shed 7 bases and J shed 0 bases, with 6 bases lying between them. The CDR3 consists of 13 residues.

For this clonotype: This likely comes from a read error, as the CDR3 has no conserved phenylalanine or tryptophan at its end. V and J are TRBV12-3 or TRBV12-4 and TRBJ2-1; a possible D gene is TRBD2 (6 bases). The CDR3 loop spans 12 amino acids. Trimming cost V 6 bases and J 9 bases, with 12 bases left between them. The CDR3 here is CASSSGTSEQFL. CDR3 bases: TGTGCCAGCAGCTCCGGGACTTCTGAGCAGTTCCTC.